The entry that follows covers one T cell receptor beta chain sequence. The antigen is undetermined. This entry belongs to a study of shared clonotypes between healthy human individuals. Study-wide background: Three plates were used per donor for CD4 naive, three for CD4 memory, two for CD8 naive and one for CD8 memory.

The study, taken as a whole, reports: Only a few donors were included, so the genetic and exposure-history diversity represented was limited.

This CDR3 is 16 amino acids long. Trimming took 5 bases from V and 3 from J; bases not matched to a gene: 13. The germline gives CDR1 SGHTA, CDR2 FQGNSA. The study enrolled healthy HIV-negative adults without recent acute infections or vaccinations as donors. Every donor was a Caucasian adult from Nashville, Tennessee. Profiling relied on immunoSEQ multiplex PCR, and the TCRdb table lists in-frame clones only, not all of them. The sample includes 300,000 to 400,000 clones, roughly 70% of them seen just once. V usage is TRBV7-2 and J usage is TRBJ2-7; 7 nucleotides match TRBD2. Sequencing was done on a sample of memory CD4+ T cells sorted from blood. The subset denotes: CD45RA-negative fraction. The receptor's source is a man aged 25-45 years in good health. In DNA form, the CDR3 reads TGTGCCAGCAGCGAAAACCGCGGGAGTCGTCTCTACGAGCAGTACTTC. Residues: CASSENRGSRLYEQYF.